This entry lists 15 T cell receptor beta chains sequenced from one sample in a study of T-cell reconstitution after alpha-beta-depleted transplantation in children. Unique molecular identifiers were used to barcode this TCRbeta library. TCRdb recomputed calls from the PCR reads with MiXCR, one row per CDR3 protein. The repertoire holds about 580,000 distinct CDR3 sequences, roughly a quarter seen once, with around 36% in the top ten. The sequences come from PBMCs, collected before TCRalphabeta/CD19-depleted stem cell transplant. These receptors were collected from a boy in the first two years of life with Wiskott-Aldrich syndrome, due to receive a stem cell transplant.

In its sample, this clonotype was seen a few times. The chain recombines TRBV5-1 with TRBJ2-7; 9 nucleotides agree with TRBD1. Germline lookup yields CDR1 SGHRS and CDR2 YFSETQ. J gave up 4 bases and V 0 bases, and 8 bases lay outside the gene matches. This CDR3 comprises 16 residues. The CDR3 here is CASSLDRGTGRYEQYF. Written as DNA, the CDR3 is TGCGCCAGCAGCTTGGACCGCGGGACAGGGAGGTACGAGCAGTACTTC. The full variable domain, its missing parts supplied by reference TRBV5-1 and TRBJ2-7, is KAGVTQTPRYLIKTRGQQVTLSCSPISGHRSVSWYQQTPGQGLQFLFEYFSETQRNKGNFPGRFSGRQFSNSRSEMNVSTLELGDSALYLCASSLDRGTGRYEQYFGPGTRLTVT.

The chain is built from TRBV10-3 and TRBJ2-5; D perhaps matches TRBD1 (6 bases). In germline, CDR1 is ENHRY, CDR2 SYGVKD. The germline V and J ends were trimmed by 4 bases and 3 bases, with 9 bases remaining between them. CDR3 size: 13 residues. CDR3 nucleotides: TGTGCCATCAGTGCCAGGGGAGAAGAGACCCAGTACTTC. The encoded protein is CAISARGEETQYF.

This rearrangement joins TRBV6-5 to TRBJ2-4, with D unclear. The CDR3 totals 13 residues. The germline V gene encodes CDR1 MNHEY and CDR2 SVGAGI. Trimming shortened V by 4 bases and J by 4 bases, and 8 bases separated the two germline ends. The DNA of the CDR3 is TGTGCCAGCAGTTCGATGGGGAAAAACATTCAGTACTTC. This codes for CASSSMGKNIQYF.

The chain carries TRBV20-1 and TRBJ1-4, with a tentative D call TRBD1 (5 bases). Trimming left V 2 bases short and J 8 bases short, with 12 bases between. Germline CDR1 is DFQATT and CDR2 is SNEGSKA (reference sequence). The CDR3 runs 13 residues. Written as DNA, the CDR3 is TGCAGTGCTAGACACGGGACTGCCGAAAAACTGTTTTTT. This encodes CSARHGTAEKLFF.

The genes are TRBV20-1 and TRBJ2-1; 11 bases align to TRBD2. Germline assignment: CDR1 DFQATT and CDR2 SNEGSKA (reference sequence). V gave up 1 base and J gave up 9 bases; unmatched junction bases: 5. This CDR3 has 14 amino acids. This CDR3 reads CSARVSGREAEQFF. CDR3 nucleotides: TGCAGTGCTAGAGTTAGCGGGAGGGAGGCTGAGCAGTTCTTC.

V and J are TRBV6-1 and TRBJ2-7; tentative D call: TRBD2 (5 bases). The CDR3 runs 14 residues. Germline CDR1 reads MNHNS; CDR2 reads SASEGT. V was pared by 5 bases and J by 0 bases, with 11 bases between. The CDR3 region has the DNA TGTGCCAGCAGTAGATTGAGCGGCTCCTACGAGCAGTACTTC. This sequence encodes CASSRLSGSYEQYF.

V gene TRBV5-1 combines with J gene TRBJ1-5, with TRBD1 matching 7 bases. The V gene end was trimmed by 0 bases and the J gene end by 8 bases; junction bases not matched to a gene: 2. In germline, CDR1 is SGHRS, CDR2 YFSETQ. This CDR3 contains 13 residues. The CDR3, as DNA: TGCGCCAGCAGCTTGGCGCAGGGGGAGCCCCAGCATTTT. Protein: CASSLAQGEPQHF.

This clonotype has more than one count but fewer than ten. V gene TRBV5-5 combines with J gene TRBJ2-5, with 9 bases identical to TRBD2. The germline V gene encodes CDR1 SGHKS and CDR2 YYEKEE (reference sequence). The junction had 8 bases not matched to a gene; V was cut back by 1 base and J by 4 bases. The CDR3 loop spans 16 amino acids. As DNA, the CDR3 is TGTGCCAGCAGCTTGATTAGCGGGAGAGCCAGAGAGACCCAGTACTTC. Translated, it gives CASSLISGRARETQYF.

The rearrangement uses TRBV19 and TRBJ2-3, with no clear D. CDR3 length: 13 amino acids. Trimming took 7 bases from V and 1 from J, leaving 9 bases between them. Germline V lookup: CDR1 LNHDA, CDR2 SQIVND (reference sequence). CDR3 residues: CASMIAGTDTQYF. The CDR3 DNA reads TGTGCCAGTATGATAGCTGGCACAGATACGCAGTATTTT.

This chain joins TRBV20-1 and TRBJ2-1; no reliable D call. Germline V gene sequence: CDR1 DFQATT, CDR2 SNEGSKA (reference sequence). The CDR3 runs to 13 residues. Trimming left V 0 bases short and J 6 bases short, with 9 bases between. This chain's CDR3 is CSARDRRLNEQFF. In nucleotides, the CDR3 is TGCAGTGCTAGAGATAGACGGCTCAATGAGCAGTTCTTC.

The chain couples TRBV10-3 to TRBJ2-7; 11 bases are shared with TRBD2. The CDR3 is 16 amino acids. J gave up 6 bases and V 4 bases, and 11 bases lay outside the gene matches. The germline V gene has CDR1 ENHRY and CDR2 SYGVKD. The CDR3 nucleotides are TGTGCCATCAGTGGTATAGCGGGAGGGCCTTCAGGCGAGCAGTACTTC. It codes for CAISGIAGGPSGEQYF.

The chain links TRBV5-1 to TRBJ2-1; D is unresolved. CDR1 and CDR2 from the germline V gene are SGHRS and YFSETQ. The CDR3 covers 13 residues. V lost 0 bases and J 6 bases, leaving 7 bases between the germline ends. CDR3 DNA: TGCGCCAGCAGCTTGGAAGGTATCAATGAGCAGTTCTTC. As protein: CASSLEGINEQFF. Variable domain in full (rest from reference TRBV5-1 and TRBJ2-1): KAGVTQTPRYLIKTRGQQVTLSCSPISGHRSVSWYQQTPGQGLQFLFEYFSETQRNKGNFPGRFSGRQFSNSRSEMNVSTLELGDSALYLCASSLEGINEQFFGPGTRLTVL.

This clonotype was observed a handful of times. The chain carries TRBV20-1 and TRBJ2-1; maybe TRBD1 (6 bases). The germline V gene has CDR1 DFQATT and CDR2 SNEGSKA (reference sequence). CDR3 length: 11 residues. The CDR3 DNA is TGCAGGGCCAGGGGCCCCAATGAGCAGTTCTTC. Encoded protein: CRARGPNEQFF.

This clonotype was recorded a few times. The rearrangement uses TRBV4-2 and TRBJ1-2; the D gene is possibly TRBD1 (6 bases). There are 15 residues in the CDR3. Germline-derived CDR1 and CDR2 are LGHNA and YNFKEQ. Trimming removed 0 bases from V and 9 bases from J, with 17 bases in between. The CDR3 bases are TGTGCCAGCAGCCAAGATGAGGTCGGGACAAAAAGCTACACCTTC. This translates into CASSQDEVGTKSYTF.

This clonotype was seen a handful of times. CDR3 sequence (DNA): TGCGCCAGCAGCCAAGAAATGGGACGGCTGAATGAAAAACTGTTTTTT. Translated: CASSQEMGRLNEKLFF. The chain carries TRBV4-1 and TRBJ1-4; a possible D gene is TRBD1 (5 bases). The germline CDR1 and CDR2 sequences are MGHRA and YSYEKL. CDR3 length: 16 amino acids. The ends were cut back, 0 bases at V and 5 bases at J, with 13 bases in the middle.